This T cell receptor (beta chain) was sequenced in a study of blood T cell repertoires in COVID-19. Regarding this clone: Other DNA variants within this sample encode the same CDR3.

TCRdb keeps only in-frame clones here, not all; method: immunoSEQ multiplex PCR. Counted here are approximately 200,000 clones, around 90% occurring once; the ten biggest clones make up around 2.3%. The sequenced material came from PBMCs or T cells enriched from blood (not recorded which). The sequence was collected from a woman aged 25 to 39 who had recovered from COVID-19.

Written as DNA, the CDR3 is TGTGCCAGCAGCGTAGCCGGCGGGAGTCCCGATACGCAGTATTTT. This sequence encodes CASSVAGGSPDTQYF. V and J are TRBV9 and TRBJ2-3; 7 bases are a match to TRBD2. The germline CDR1 and CDR2 sequences are SGDLS and YYNGEE. The CDR3 has 15 amino acids. V was pared by 0 bases and J by 6 bases, with 7 bases of the junction left unmatched.